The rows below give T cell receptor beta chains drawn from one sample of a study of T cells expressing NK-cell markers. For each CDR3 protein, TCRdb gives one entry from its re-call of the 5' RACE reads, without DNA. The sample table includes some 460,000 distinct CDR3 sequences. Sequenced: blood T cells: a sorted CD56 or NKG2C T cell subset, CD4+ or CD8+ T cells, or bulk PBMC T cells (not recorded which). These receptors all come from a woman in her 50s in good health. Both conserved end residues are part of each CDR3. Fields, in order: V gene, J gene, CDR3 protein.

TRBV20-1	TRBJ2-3	CSARDQKRDTQYF
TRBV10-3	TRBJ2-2	CATREGQWSAGELFF
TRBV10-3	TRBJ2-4	CAISAVAGVSLAKNIQYF
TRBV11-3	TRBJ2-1	CASSLERRYNEQFF
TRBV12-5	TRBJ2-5	CASGSGDGETQYF
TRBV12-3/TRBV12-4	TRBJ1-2	CASSLYMIREGKNYGYTF
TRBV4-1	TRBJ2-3	CASSTRTGELTDTQYF
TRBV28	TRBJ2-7	CASSDLGGYYEQYF
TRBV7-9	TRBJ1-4	CASSFINWYRDEKLFF
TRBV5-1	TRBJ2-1	CASSSEGPGANEQFF
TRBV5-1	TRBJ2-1	CASSGRTGDNEQFF
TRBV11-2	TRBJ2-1	CASSSPGQEDEQFF
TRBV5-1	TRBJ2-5	CASSLRTVQETQYF
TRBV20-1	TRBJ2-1	CSARDPSLAAYNEQFF
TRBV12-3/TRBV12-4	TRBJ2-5	CASSLRSLGETQYF
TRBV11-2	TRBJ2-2	CASSLVRGRSAGELFF
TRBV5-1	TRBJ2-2	CASSLISRAPHPGELFF
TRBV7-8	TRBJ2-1	CASSLEVIYNEQFF
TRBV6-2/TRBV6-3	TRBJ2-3	CASRNSSPDTQYF
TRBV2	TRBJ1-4	CASSDRQLVNEKLFF
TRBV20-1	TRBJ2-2	CSAKVYTGELFF
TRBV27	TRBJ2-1	CASKFDGDNEQFF
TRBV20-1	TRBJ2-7	CSARSKAGYEQYF
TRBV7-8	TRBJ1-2	CASSQVPNYGYTF
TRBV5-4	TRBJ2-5	CASSLRLAGPETQYF
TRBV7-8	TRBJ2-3	CASSLELAGRGGAQYF
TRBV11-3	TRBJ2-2	CASSLRDLDRVRTGTGELFF
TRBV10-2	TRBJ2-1	CASSENGAGAWNEQFF
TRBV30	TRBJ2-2	CAHTGGGLYTGELFF
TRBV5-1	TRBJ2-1	CASSPIPGLAGNEQFF
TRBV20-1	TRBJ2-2	CSAISVAGELFF
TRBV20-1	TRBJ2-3	CSARPHGLAGGLRSTDTQYF
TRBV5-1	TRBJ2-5	CASTVRTGTLGAQYF
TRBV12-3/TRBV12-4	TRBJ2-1	CASSGLAAGYYNEQFF
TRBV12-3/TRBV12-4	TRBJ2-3	CACDLGRLAGEVDTQYF
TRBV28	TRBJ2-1	CASTALYNEQFF